This is a list of T cell receptor beta chains from one sample in a study of T cell responses to AZD1222 COVID-19 vaccine. The data were produced by immunoSEQ multiplex PCR, yet TCRdb's version contains in-frame clones alone and is incomplete. In the table there are more than 95,000 clones, 75% to 90% of which are singletons. The sample was peripheral blood, taken on day 0 of AZD1222 vaccination. These receptor sequences come from an adult in good health. The CDR3 runs from the conserved cysteine through the conserved F or W. Each record gives: D gene, clone size, CDR3 length, J gene, V gene, CDR3 protein, CDR3 DNA. The D gene is left open where the match is weak. The size of a clone is reported for some rows only, either as once, few or many, or as a class for expanded clones.

>NA|NA|15|TRBJ1-5|TRBV5-1
CASSLELGAPGPKHF
TGCGCCAGCAGCTTGGAATTAGGGGCTCCTGGTCCTAAGCATTTT
>NA|NA|15|TRBJ1-5|TRBV5-1
CASSLRGGVNQPQHF
TGCGCCAGCAGCTTAAGGGGCGGGGTGAATCAGCCCCAGCATTTT
>TRBD1|NA|15|TRBJ1-2|TRBV4-2
CASSLPGTGGYGYTF
TGTGCCAGCAGCCTACCGGGGACAGGGGGTTATGGCTACACCTTC
>TRBD1|NA|15|TRBJ2-1|TRBV5-1
CASSTLDRDNNEQFF
TGCGCCAGCAGCACCTTGGACAGGGATAACAATGAGCAGTTCTTC
>NA|NA|13|TRBJ1-1|TRBV10-3
CAISQNSDTEAFF
TGTGCCATCAGTCAGAACAGCGACACTGAAGCTTTCTTT
>NA|NA|13|TRBJ2-5|TRBV27
CASSLSARETQYF
TGTGCCAGCAGTTTATCAGCGCGAGAGACCCAGTACTTC
>TRBD2|NA|16|TRBJ2-7|TRBV10-1
CASSESKGGLAYEQYF
TGCGCCAGCAGTGAGTCGAAAGGGGGACTAGCCTACGAGCAGTACTTC
>NA|NA|15|TRBJ1-5|TRBV3-1/TRBV3-2
CASSQDGAGDQPQHF
TGTGCCAGCAGCCAAGATGGGGCTGGAGATCAGCCCCAGCATTTT
>TRBD1|NA|12|TRBJ1-2|TRBV30
CAWSVGGWGYTF
TGTGCCTGGAGTGTAGGGGGCTGGGGCTACACCTTC
>NA|once|16|TRBJ2-4|TRBV2
CASSESGRKAKNIQYF
TGTGCCAGCAGTGAAAGCGGCAGGAAAGCCAAAAACATTCAGTACTTC
>NA|NA|16|TRBJ2-3|TRBV5-5
CASSLDYVRSTDTQYF
TGTGCCAGCAGCTTGGACTATGTTAGAAGCACAGATACGCAGTATTTT
>TRBD2|NA|18|TRBJ2-2|TRBV13
CASSSPVGSGGAGGELFF
TGTGCCAGCAGCTCCCCGGTGGGTAGCGGGGGGGCCGGCGGGGAGCTGTTTTTT
>NA|NA|19|TRBJ2-7|TRBV6-1
CASSEFSGQTSLGPYEQYF
TGTGCCAGCAGTGAGTTCTCGGGACAAACATCTCTGGGCCCCTACGAGCAGTACTTC
>TRBD1|once|15|TRBJ1-2|TRBV3-1/TRBV3-2
CASSLYRDSGYGYTF
TGTGCCAGCAGCCTTTACCGGGACAGTGGATATGGCTACACCTTC
>TRBD1|NA|16|TRBJ1-4|TRBV9
CASSVGMDRSNEKLFF
TGTGCCAGCAGCGTAGGTATGGACAGGAGCAATGAAAAACTGTTTTTT
>NA|NA|13|TRBJ1-2|TRBV18
CASSPETHYGYTF
TGTGCCAGCTCACCGGAAACCCACTATGGCTACACCTTC